This entry lists 16 T cell receptor beta chains sequenced from one sample in a study of blood T cell repertoires in COVID-19. TCRdb keeps only in-frame clones here, not all; method: immunoSEQ multiplex PCR. Among about 150,000 clones listed, over 60% were seen once. The material sequenced was peripheral blood. Receptors were obtained from a man older than 75 with acute or convalescent COVID-19.

The chain uses TRBV20-1 and TRBJ1-1, with 7 bases aligning to TRBD1. Trimming took 3 bases from V and 7 from J; bases not matched to a gene: 8. The germline V gene encodes CDR1 DFQATT and CDR2 SNEGSKA (reference sequence). The CDR3 consists of 13 residues. The DNA of the CDR3 is TGCAGTGCTAGTGAGACAGGGTCTTTTGAAGCTTTCTTT. Amino acid sequence: CSASETGSFEAFF.

There are a few counts of this clone. This chain links TRBV9 with TRBJ2-4, with 9 bases identical to TRBD2. Germline V gives CDR1 SGDLS, CDR2 YYNGEE. Unmatched junction bases numbered 8, after V lost 2 bases and J lost 8 bases. The CDR3 is 15 amino acids. CDR3 loop: CASSVRAGGPDIQYF. The CDR3 nucleotides are TGTGCCAGCAGCGTGAGAGCGGGGGGCCCAGACATTCAGTACTTC.

The chain joins TRBV24-1 to TRBJ2-2, with D maybe TRBD1 (5 bases). This CDR3 has 16 residues. The germline CDR1 and CDR2 sequences are KGHDR and SFDVKD. Trimming removed 4 bases from V and 5 bases from J, with 16 bases in between. In nucleotides, the CDR3 is TGTGCCACCAGTGAACTTGGACAAGGGCGGACCGGGGAGCTGTTTTTT. This codes for CATSELGQGRTGELFF.

The gene calls are TRBV28 and TRBJ2-3; the match to TRBD1 covers 8 bases. J was trimmed by 5 bases and V by 4 bases; bases with no gene match: 11. Germline-derived CDR1 and CDR2 are MDHEN and SYDVKM. This CDR3 is built from 16 residues. CDR3 loop: CASSSQDRAVLDTQYF. In DNA, the CDR3 is TGTGCCAGCAGTTCCCAGGACAGGGCGGTATTAGATACGCAGTATTTT. Filled out from reference TRBV28 and TRBJ2-3, the complete variable domain reads DVKVTQSSRYLVKRTGEKVFLECVQDMDHENMFWYRQDPGLGLRLIYFSYDVKMKEKGDIPEGYSVSREKKERFSLILESASTNQTSMYLCASSSQDRAVLDTQYFGPGTRLTVL.

The chain combines TRBV12-3 or TRBV12-4 with TRBJ1-5; 7 bases map to TRBD1. The CDR3 totals 13 residues. Trimming removed 6 bases from V and 9 bases from J; junction bases left unmatched: 8. CDR3 in amino acids: CASSRTGGTPQHF. Written as DNA, the CDR3 is TGTGCCAGCAGCCGGACAGGTGGGACGCCCCAGCATTTT.

The chain links TRBV10-3 to TRBJ1-5; tentative D call: TRBD1 (6 bases). The CDR3 contains 17 residues. Germline lookup yields CDR1 ENHRY and CDR2 SYGVKD. V gave up 3 bases and J gave up 6 bases, with 21 bases separating them. For the CDR3, the DNA is TGTGCCATCAGTGACTCGGCGGGGGGGGCGCGGGCTCAGCCCCAGCATTTT. Protein sequence: CAISDSAGGARAQPQHF.

This rearrangement joins TRBV18 to TRBJ2-7; possible D gene TRBD1, 6 bases. Trimming removed 4 bases from V and 7 bases from J, with 11 bases in between. The CDR3 loop spans 12 amino acids. Germline lookup yields CDR1 KGHSH and CDR2 LQKENI. The CDR3 loop reads CASSQPGTEQYF. Written as DNA, the CDR3 is TGTGCCAGCTCACAACCGGGGACAGAGCAGTACTTC.

The chain uses TRBV7-9 and TRBJ2-5, with D tentatively TRBD1 (6 bases). CDR1 SEHNR and CDR2 FQNEAQ come from the germline V gene (reference sequence). The length of the CDR3 is 13 residues. Trimming stripped 1 base from V and 7 bases from J, with 10 bases between. The CDR3 DNA is TGTGCCAGCAGCTTAGGACAGGTGGGGACCCAGTACTTC. Residues: CASSLGQVGTQYF.

J is TRBJ2-7 and V is TRBV5-6; TRBD2 agrees at 11 bases. V was clipped by 0 bases and J by 7 bases; unmatched bases: 12. This CDR3 comprises 17 residues. Germline V gene lookup returns CDR1 SGHDT and CDR2 YYEEEE. CDR3 bases: TGTGCCAGCAGCTTGGCCGAGCTAGCGGGGGGCTCCGAGGAGCAGTACGTC. Protein product: CASSLAELAGGSEEQYV.

The chain is built from TRBV2 and TRBJ1-1, with D possibly matching TRBD1 (6 bases). The V gene's germline CDR1 is SNHLY and CDR2 FYNNEI. V dropped 6 bases and J dropped 1 base, with 18 bases sitting between them. CDR3 length equals 16 residues. In nucleotides, the CDR3 is TGTGCCAGCAGGCCAACAGGGTCCCCGTCGAACACTGAAGCTTTCTTT. This translates into CASRPTGSPSNTEAFF.

This clone showed up just once. This sequence joins TRBV5-3 and TRBJ2-7; the D gene is possibly TRBD1 (6 bases). TRBV5-3 is an ORF, and what it does is uncertain. The CDR3 extends over 13 amino acids. V lost 6 bases, J lost 0 bases, and 10 bases lay in between. The CDR3 region has the DNA TGTGCCAGAATCCAGGGGAGCTCCTACGAGCAGTACGTC. The encoded protein is CARIQGSSYEQYV.

The rearrangement uses TRBV3-1 (or the pseudogene TRBV3-2) and TRBJ1-2, with D maybe TRBD1 (5 bases). Germline CDR1 and CDR2: LGHDT and YNNKEL (reference sequence). CDR3 length: 15 residues. The V and J ends lost 0 bases and 2 bases respectively, with 10 bases between them. The CDR3 coding sequence is TGTGCCAGCAGCCAAGATTACGGGGGGAACTATGGCTACACCTTC. It encodes CASSQDYGGNYGYTF.

The chain recombines TRBV2 with TRBJ1-3; 7 nucleotides align to TRBD1. The CDR3 contains 17 residues. V was clipped by 6 bases and J by 4 bases; unmatched bases: 15. CDR1 is SNHLY, CDR2 FYNNEI, per germline. Here the CDR3 reads CASREIRGGAQGNTIYF. CDR3 bases: TGTGCCAGCAGAGAGATCCGAGGGGGCGCGCAAGGAAACACCATATATTTT.

This clone came up a few times. The J gene is TRBJ2-7, the V gene TRBV30; possibly TRBD2 for D (6 bases). Per germline, CDR1 GTSNPN and CDR2 SVGIG (reference sequence). This CDR3 is built from 13 residues. V shed 0 bases and J shed 6 bases, with 12 bases lying between them. The DNA for the CDR3 is TGTGCCTGGAGTGTGCCCCCGGGGGTCGAGCAGTACTTC. Amino acids: CAWSVPPGVEQYF.

This clone has a handful of counts. The gene calls are TRBV7-3 and TRBJ1-1; no reliable D call. This CDR3 region has 13 residues. Trimming cost V 5 bases and J 4 bases, with 11 bases left between them. The germline gives CDR1 SGHTA, CDR2 FQGTGA. In DNA, the CDR3 is TGTGCCAGCAGCCGAGGGATGGGCACTGAAGCTTTCTTT. It yields the protein CASSRGMGTEAFF.

The chain combines TRBV27 with TRBJ1-1; D is perhaps TRBD1 (5 bases). Germline V gene sequence: CDR1 MNHEY, CDR2 SMNVEV (reference sequence). V shed 5 bases and J shed 4 bases, with 14 bases lying between them. The CDR3 has 14 residues. The CDR3 loop reads CASSLQDSSTEAFF. The CDR3, as DNA: TGTGCCAGCAGTCTACAGGATAGTAGCACTGAAGCTTTCTTT.